The 27 T cell receptor beta chains below all came from one sample that was sequenced in a study of long-term antiretroviral therapy in people with HIV. Samples were assayed with immunoSEQ v3.0 at survey level. The data were produced by immunoSEQ multiplex PCR, yet TCRdb's version contains in-frame clones alone and is incomplete. The sample records 30,000 or so clones, more than 85% being singletons. The starting material was unsorted PBMCs, obtained approximately 5 years before starting antiretroviral therapy. These receptors originate from a man between 50 and 59 years old with HIV.

This chain uses TRBV19 with TRBJ2-2; the match to TRBD1 covers 10 bases. V trimming: 6 bases; J trimming: 5 bases; junction bases outside the gene matches: 6. The V gene's germline CDR1 is LNHDA and CDR2 SQIVND (reference sequence). The CDR3 is made up of 15 amino acids. The CDR3 spells CASRGGQGRTGELFF. CDR3 in DNA: TGTGCCAGTAGGGGGGGACAGGGGAGGACCGGGGAGCTGTTTTTT.

The CDR3: CASSYRRTGTDTQYF. The CDR3, as DNA: TGTGCCAGCAGCTACCGCCGCACGGGCACAGATACGCAGTATTTT. The chain combines TRBV11-2 with TRBJ2-3; D gene unclear. The CDR3 is 15 residues long. Germline V gene lookup returns CDR1 SGHAT and CDR2 FQNNGV. V was shortened by 4 bases and J by 1 base, with 12 bases between the two germline ends.

V is TRBV6-1 and J is TRBJ2-7; D is possibly TRBD1 (5 bases). Germline loops: CDR1 MNHNS, CDR2 SASEGT. This CDR3 is 15 amino acids long. The germline V and J ends were trimmed by 1 base and 4 bases, with 14 bases remaining between them. The CDR3 here is CASSEGTRAEYEQYF. CDR3 bases: TGTGCCAGCAGTGAAGGGACAAGGGCGGAATACGAGCAGTACTTC.

CDR3 sequence reads: CASTPDPMKNSPLHF. CDR3 nucleotides: TGTGCCAGTACCCCCGACCCCATGAAGAATTCACCCCTCCACTTT. The genes are TRBV19 and TRBJ1-6; D unclear. The V end lost 7 bases, the J end lost 7 bases, and 17 bases lay between the germline ends. This CDR3 spans 15 amino acids. From germline, CDR1 is LNHDA and CDR2 SQIVND (reference sequence).

The chain uses TRBV6-5 and TRBJ1-3; D gene unclear. Germline CDR1 reads MNHEY; CDR2 reads SVGAGI. The CDR3 length is 14 residues. Trimming stripped 5 bases from V and 0 bases from J, with 8 bases between. This chain's CDR3 is CASSIDNSGNTIYF. The CDR3 nucleotides read TGTGCCAGCAGTATAGACAACTCTGGAAACACCATATATTTT.

There are a few counts of this clone. This chain connects TRBV5-1 to TRBJ1-6, with D uncertain. The CDR3 loop spans 13 amino acids. V lost 4 bases and J lost 7, with 9 bases in between. The germline gives CDR1 SGHRS, CDR2 YFSETQ. The chain's CDR3 is CASSADGNSPLHF. DNA for the CDR3: TGCGCCAGCAGCGCGGACGGGAATTCACCCCTCCACTTT.

DNA of the CDR3: TGCGCCAGCAACACCCGGGGTCTTGCGGATACGCAGTATTTT. Amino acid sequence: CASNTRGLADTQYF. The chain uses TRBV5-1 and TRBJ2-3; D may be TRBD2 (5 bases). With 6 bases removed from V and 6 bases from J, the gap between germline ends came to 17 bases. The CDR3 length is 14 residues. The germline CDR1 and CDR2 sequences are SGHRS and YFSETQ. The entire variable domain, with the rest obtained from reference TRBV5-1 and TRBJ2-3, is as follows: KAGVTQTPRYLIKTRGQQVTLSCSPISGHRSVSWYQQTPGQGLQFLFEYFSETQRNKGNFPGRFSGRQFSNSRSEMNVSTLELGDSALYLCASNTRGLADTQYFGPGTRLTVL.

The V gene is TRBV7-2, the J gene TRBJ2-7; D is possibly TRBD1 (6 bases). CDR3 size: 15 residues. Germline V gene data show CDR1 as SGHTA and CDR2 as FQGNSA. The ends were cut back, 0 bases at V and 0 bases at J, with 9 bases in the middle. Here the CDR3 reads CASSLAYRDSYEQYF. The CDR3 bases are TGTGCCAGCAGCTTAGCTTACAGGGACTCCTACGAGCAGTACTTC.

This clone was detected a few times. The chain combines TRBV19 with TRBJ1-2; D is ambiguous. V gave up 4 bases and J gave up 11 bases, with 20 bases separating them. The CDR3 is 14 amino acids. Germline V gene data show CDR1 as LNHDA and CDR2 as SQIVND (reference sequence). The chain's CDR3 is CASSTSDLLYQYTF. The CDR3 DNA reads as TGTGCCAGTAGTACCTCGGACCTTTTATACCAGTACACCTTC.

The chain recombines TRBV4-3 with TRBJ1-6; TRBD1 matches 10 bases. CDR3 length: 17 amino acids. The V gene's germline CDR1 is LGHNA and CDR2 YSLEER. Unmatched junction bases numbered 7, after V lost 0 bases and J lost 8 bases. CDR3 region: CASSQEGGTGVDSPLHF. CDR3 nucleotides: TGCGCCAGCAGCCAAGAGGGTGGGACAGGGGTTGATTCACCCCTCCACTTT.

The gene calls are TRBV7-2 and TRBJ2-1, with D tentatively TRBD2 (5 bases). This CDR3 comprises 18 residues. Germline values: CDR1 SGHTA, CDR2 FQGNSA. Trimming pared 4 bases from V and 3 bases from J, leaving 22 bases between. This CDR3 reads CASSSPSRGGVYYNEQFF. DNA for the CDR3: TGTGCCAGCAGCTCTCCGAGCCGGGGTGGAGTGTACTACAATGAGCAGTTCTTC.

In DNA, the CDR3 is TGCGCCAGCAGCCAAATCCTACTACCGGGCCTGAAAGCTAGCACAGATACGCAGTATTTT. This codes for CASSQILLPGLKASTDTQYF. This chain joins TRBV4-1 and TRBJ2-3; D gene unclear. V lost 2 bases and J lost 0, with 24 bases in between. Germline V gene data show CDR1 as MGHRA and CDR2 as YSYEKL. This CDR3 is built from 20 residues.

V and J are TRBV27 and TRBJ2-1; D might be TRBD2 (6 bases). CDR3 length equals 13 residues. The V end lost 0 bases, the J end lost 15 bases, and 15 bases lay between the germline ends. In germline, CDR1 is MNHEY, CDR2 SMNVEV (reference sequence). The CDR3 protein is CASSLSWGSGLFF. CDR3 in DNA: TGTGCCAGCAGTTTATCGTGGGGTAGCGGACTGTTCTTC.

The rearrangement joins TRBV7-2 to TRBJ1-1; D not resolved. This CDR3 region has 14 residues. CDR1 SGHTA and CDR2 FQGNSA come from the germline V gene. V was shortened by 5 bases and J by 0 bases, with 10 bases between the two germline ends. The CDR3 protein is CASSPRRMNTEAFF. In DNA form, the CDR3 reads TGTGCCAGCAGCCCCCGGAGGATGAACACTGAAGCTTTCTTT.

The chain is built from TRBV28 and TRBJ2-2; 8 nucleotides match TRBD2. The CDR3 covers 15 residues. J lost 1 base, V lost 5 bases, and 3 bases had no gene match. Germline V gene sequence: CDR1 MDHEN, CDR2 SYDVKM. The CDR3 bases are TGTGCCAGCAGTCAGCGGGGGAGGAACACCGGGGAGCTGTTTTTT. It specifies CASSQRGRNTGELFF.

The gene calls are TRBV7-3 and TRBJ2-7; 7 positions agree with TRBD1. Unmatched junction bases numbered 3, after V lost 1 base and J lost 6 bases. Germline V gene sequence: CDR1 SGHTA, CDR2 FQGTGA. The CDR3 covers 13 residues. This CDR3 reads CASSLRGGFEQYF. Written as DNA, the CDR3 is TGTGCCAGCAGCTTAAGAGGGGGCTTCGAGCAGTACTTC.

This clone was found a few times. The chain joins TRBV18 to TRBJ1-5; 9 bases map to TRBD1. J was trimmed by 1 base and V by 5 bases; bases with no gene match: 9. This CDR3 comprises 17 residues. Germline values: CDR1 KGHSH, CDR2 LQKENI. The CDR3, as DNA: TGTGCCAGCTCATCTTCCTCCGGGACAGGGAGCAATCAGCCCCAGCATTTT. Protein product: CASSSSSGTGSNQPQHF.

The chain is built from TRBV9 and TRBJ1-3, with TRBD1 matching 8 bases. Germline CDR1 is SGDLS and CDR2 is YYNGEE. The CDR3 is 17 residues long. Trimming at V came to 0 bases and at J to 2 bases, leaving 7 bases not matched to a gene. Here the CDR3 DNA reads TGTGCCAGCAGCGTAGCCCCGCAGGGGGCAGCTGGAAACACCATATATTTT. It specifies CASSVAPQGAAGNTIYF.

CDR3 protein: CASSKGSASGNTIYF. The CDR3 coding sequence is TGTGCCAGCAGTAAGGGTTCCGCCTCTGGAAACACCATATATTTT. The chain is built from TRBV7-9 and TRBJ1-3; D not certain. V dropped 6 bases and J dropped 0 bases, with 12 bases sitting between them. Germline loops: CDR1 SEHNR, CDR2 FQNEAQ (reference sequence). The CDR3 is made up of 15 amino acids.

The rearrangement uses TRBV10-1 and TRBJ1-1; D is undetermined. CDR1 is WNHNN and CDR2 is SYGVQD in the germline V gene (reference sequence). V lost 4 bases to trimming and J lost 3 bases, with 15 bases between them. There are 15 residues in the CDR3. The CDR3 reads CASSVGPPGDTEAFF. In DNA, the CDR3 is TGCGCCAGCAGTGTAGGCCCTCCTGGGGACACTGAAGCTTTCTTT.

DNA for the CDR3: TGCGCCAGCAGCTTGGATCCGGGTTCAGGGGAGACCCAGTACTTC. Encoded protein: CASSLDPGSGETQYF. This chain links TRBV5-1 with TRBJ2-5, with D possibly being TRBD1 (5 bases). Between the trimmed V and J ends, which lost 0 bases and 5 bases, there was a span of 14 bases. Germline V lookup: CDR1 SGHRS, CDR2 YFSETQ. This CDR3 has 15 amino acids.

The chain couples TRBV7-9 to TRBJ2-3, with D perhaps TRBD1 (5 bases). V was cut by 5 bases and J by 4 bases, with 13 bases left in between. Looked up from germline, CDR1 is SEHNR and CDR2 is FQNEAQ (reference sequence). The CDR3 loop spans 14 amino acids. The CDR3 loop reads CASSPVRGADTQYF. CDR3 nucleotide sequence: TGTGCCAGCAGCCCCGTTAGGGGTGCAGATACGCAGTATTTT.

The chain has TRBV29-1 and TRBJ1-2, with D possibly TRBD1 on 5 matching bases. The V gene's germline CDR1 is SQVTM and CDR2 ANQGSEA. The CDR3 has 12 amino acids. V lost 7 bases and J 6 bases, leaving 15 bases between the germline ends. The chain's CDR3 is CSGRDGLNGYTF. DNA for the CDR3: TGCAGCGGCCGGGACGGATTAAATGGCTACACCTTC.

The CDR3 protein is CASSLLAGHGTGELFF. The CDR3 coding sequence is TGTGCCAGCAGCTTACTAGCGGGACATGGCACCGGGGAGCTGTTTTTT. The rearrangement uses TRBV2 and TRBJ2-2, with 10 bases aligning to TRBD2. Germline V CDR1 and CDR2: SNHLY, FYNNEI. With V trimmed by 6 bases and J by 4 bases, 8 bases remained unmatched. The CDR3 loop spans 16 amino acids.

The V call is TRBV19, the J call TRBJ2-5; tentatively, D is TRBD2 (6 bases). Germline V gene lookup returns CDR1 LNHDA and CDR2 SQIVND (reference sequence). The V gene lost 7 bases and the J gene lost 1 base, with 10 bases spanning the gap. CDR3 size: 13 residues. The CDR3 DNA reads TGTGCCAGTAAAAGGGACTTCCAAGAGACCCAGTACTTC. This gives the protein CASKRDFQETQYF.

This clone was recorded only once. CDR3 DNA: TGTGCCTGGATACTTCCCTCAGGGTCACCCCTCCACTTT. This encodes CAWILPSGSPLHF. The chain combines TRBV30 with TRBJ1-6; D is possibly TRBD1 (5 bases). The CDR3 has 13 residues. V was pared by 4 bases and J by 10 bases, with 14 bases between. Germline V gene data show CDR1 as GTSNPN and CDR2 as SVGIG (reference sequence).

The chain carries TRBV23-1 and TRBJ2-5; no clear D. TRBV23-1 is an ORF, with its function uncertain. CDR3 length: 14 amino acids. V shed 4 bases and J shed 0 bases, with 9 bases lying between them. CDR3 sequence reads: CASSRHPYQETQYF. CDR3 nucleotide sequence: TGCGCCAGCAGTCGACACCCTTACCAAGAGACCCAGTACTTC.